The subject of this entry is one TCR beta chain. Germline assignment: CDR1 SGHAT and CDR2 FQNNGV. V was trimmed by 5 bases and J by 4 bases, leaving 12 bases between them. This CDR3 comprises 14 residues. Here immunoSEQ multiplex PCR was the method, and the copy in TCRdb shows in-frame clones only, minus some. The table lists around 230,000 clones, around 86% of them singletons. The sample originates from a study of blood T cell repertoires in COVID-19. The receptor was derived from a man aged 25-45 years who had recovered from COVID-19. V gene TRBV11-2 combines with J gene TRBJ1-5; D unresolved. What was sequenced was peripheral blood. DNA for the CDR3: TGTGCCAGCAGCCTGGGCTCGGGGAATCAGCCCCAGCATTTT. This encodes CASSLGSGNQPQHF.